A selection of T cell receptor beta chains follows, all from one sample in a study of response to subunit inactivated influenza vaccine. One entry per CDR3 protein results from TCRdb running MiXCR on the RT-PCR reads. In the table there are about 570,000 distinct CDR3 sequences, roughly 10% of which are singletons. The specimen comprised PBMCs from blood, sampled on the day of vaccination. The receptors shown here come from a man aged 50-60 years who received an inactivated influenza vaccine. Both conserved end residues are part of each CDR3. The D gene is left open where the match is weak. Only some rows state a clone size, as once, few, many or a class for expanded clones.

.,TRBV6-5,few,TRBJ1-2,TGTGCCAGCAGTTACTCGAAGAAAGATGGCTACACCTTC,CASSYSKKDGYTF
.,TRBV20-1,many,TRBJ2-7,TGCAGTGCCCGTGACCTTACATACGAGCAGTACTTC,CSARDLTYEQYF
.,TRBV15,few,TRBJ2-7,TGTGCCACCAGCAGAGGGTACACGGTAGGGGCCTACGAGCAGTACTTC,CATSRGYTVGAYEQYF
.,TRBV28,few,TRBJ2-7,TGTGCCAGCAGCGACAGTGCCTACGAGCAGTACTTC,CASSDSAYEQYF
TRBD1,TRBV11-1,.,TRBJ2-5,TGTGCCAGCAGCTACTCAAACCTAAGGACAGGGGGTGCCCAGTACTTC,CASSYSNLRTGGAQYF
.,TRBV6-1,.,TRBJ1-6,TGTGCCAGCAGTCAAAACTCAAATGGGGCTTCACCCCTCCACTTT,CASSQNSNGASPLHF
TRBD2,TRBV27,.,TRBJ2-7,TGTGCCAGCAGTCCGACTGGGCCGGGGGGTGAGCAGTACTTC,CASSPTGPGGEQYF
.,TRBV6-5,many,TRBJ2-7,TGTGCCAGCAGTTACCTGGACGGACCCTACGAGCAGTACTTC,CASSYLDGPYEQYF
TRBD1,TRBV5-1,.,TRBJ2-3,TGCGCCAGCAGCAACAGACAGGGTTCGTCAGATACGCAGTATTTT,CASSNRQGSSDTQYF
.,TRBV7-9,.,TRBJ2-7,TGTGCCAGCAGCTGGATAGTTGACATACCGGGAATCTACGAGCAGTACTTC,CASSWIVDIPGIYEQYF
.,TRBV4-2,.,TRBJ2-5,TGTGCCAGCAGCCAAGAAGGGCAGGGAGAGACCCAGTACTTC,CASSQEGQGETQYF
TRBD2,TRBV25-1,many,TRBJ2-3,TGTGCCAGCAGTTTTCCTCACTTGGGGACTAGCGGGGACAGGAAGGTAATAGATACGCAGTATTTT,CASSFPHLGTSGDRKVIDTQYF
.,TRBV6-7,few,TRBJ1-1,TGTGCCAGCAGTTACCCAGGGTGGACTGAAGCTTTCTTT,CASSYPGWTEAFF
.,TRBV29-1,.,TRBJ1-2,TGCAGCGTTGTTAGCAGGGCGCGGACCTATGGCTACACCTTC,CSVVSRARTYGYTF
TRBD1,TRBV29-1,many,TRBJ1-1,TGCAGCGTTGGGGACAGACTACCGAACACTGAAGCTTTCTTT,CSVGDRLPNTEAFF
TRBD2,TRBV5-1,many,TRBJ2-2,TGCGCCAGCAGCTTATCTAGCGGAGTGAACACCGGGGAGCTGTTTTTT,CASSLSSGVNTGELFF
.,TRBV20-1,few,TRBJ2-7,TGCAGTGCCAGCAGACAGGTGGGCTACGAGCAGTACTTC,CSASRQVGYEQYF
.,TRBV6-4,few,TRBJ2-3,TGTGCCAGCTCTAGAATGGGCGGTGATACGCAGTATTTT,CASSRMGGDTQYF
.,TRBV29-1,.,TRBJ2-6,TGCAGCGTTGCTTGGGTTAGTGGGGCCAACGTCCTGACTTTC,CSVAWVSGANVLTF
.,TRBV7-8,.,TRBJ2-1,TGTGCCAGCAGCTTAGTCGGGTCAGGAAGATTCTCCTACAATGAGCAGTTCTTC,CASSLVGSGRFSYNEQFF
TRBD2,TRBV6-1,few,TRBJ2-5,TGTGCCAGCTCCCCCCCTACTAGCGGGGGGACCCAGTACTTC,CASSPPTSGGTQYF
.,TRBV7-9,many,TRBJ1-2,TGTGCCAGCAGCTTAGTTGGCAGGGTGGCCTATGGCTACACCTTC,CASSLVGRVAYGYTF
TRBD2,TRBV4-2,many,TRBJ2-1,TGTGCCAGCAGCCCAAAGTGGGGGCCTGGGGGGACTAGCGGTACTTCCTACAATGAGCAGTTCTTC,CASSPKWGPGGTSGTSYNEQFF
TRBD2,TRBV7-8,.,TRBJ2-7,TGTGCCAGCAGCGCGGGACTAGCGGGGGGGCATGAGCAGTACTTC,CASSAGLAGGHEQYF